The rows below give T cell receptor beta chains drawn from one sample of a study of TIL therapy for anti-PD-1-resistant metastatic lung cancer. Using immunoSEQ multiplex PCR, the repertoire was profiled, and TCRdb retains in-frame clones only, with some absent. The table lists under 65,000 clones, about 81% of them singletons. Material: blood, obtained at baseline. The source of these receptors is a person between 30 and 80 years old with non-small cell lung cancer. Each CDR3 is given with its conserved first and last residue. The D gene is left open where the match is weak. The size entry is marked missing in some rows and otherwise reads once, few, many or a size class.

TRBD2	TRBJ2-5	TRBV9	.	CASSGSGRPQETQYF	TGTGCCAGCAGCGGTAGCGGGAGGCCCCAAGAGACCCAGTACTTC
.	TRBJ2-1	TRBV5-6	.	CASTVKEALRLAYNEQFF	TGTGCCAGCACCGTCAAAGAGGCCCTAAGACTGGCCTACAATGAGCAGTTCTTC
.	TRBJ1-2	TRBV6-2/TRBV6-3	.	CASSESGRAYGYTF	TGTGCCAGCAGCGAATCGGGCCGCGCCTATGGCTACACCTTC
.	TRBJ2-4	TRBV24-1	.	CATSVYQAKNIQYF	TGTGCCACCAGTGTGTACCAGGCAAAAAACATTCAGTACTTC
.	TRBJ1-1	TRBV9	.	CASSVTGNTEAFF	TGTGCCAGCAGCGTTACAGGGAACACTGAAGCTTTCTTT
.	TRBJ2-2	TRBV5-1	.	CASSGPLSPGELFF	TGCGCCAGCAGCGGGCCCCTTAGCCCCGGGGAGCTGTTTTTT
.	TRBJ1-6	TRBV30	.	CAWRVNSPLHF	TGTGCCTGGAGGGTTAATTCACCCCTCCACTTT
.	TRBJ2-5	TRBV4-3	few	CASSQGSAPDQETQYF	TGCGCCAGCAGCCAAGGATCAGCGCCAGACCAAGAGACCCAGTACTTC
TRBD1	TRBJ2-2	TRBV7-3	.	CASSGQVETGELFF	TGTGCCAGCAGCGGACAGGTGGAGACCGGGGAGCTGTTTTTT
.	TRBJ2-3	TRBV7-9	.	CASSFRTDTQYF	TGTGCCAGCAGTTTTAGGACAGATACGCAGTATTTT
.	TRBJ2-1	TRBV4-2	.	CASSQATGAVYNEQFF	TGTGCCAGCAGCCAAGCCACCGGAGCTGTCTACAATGAGCAGTTCTTC
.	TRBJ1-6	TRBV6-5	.	CASSFGRGGSNSPLHF	TGTGCCAGCAGTTTCGGCCGAGGGGGATCCAATTCACCCCTCCACTTT
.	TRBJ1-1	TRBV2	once	CARGSSQGWTEAFF	TGTGCCAGGGGAAGCTCGCAGGGATGGACTGAAGCTTTCTTT
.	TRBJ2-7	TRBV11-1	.	CASSSDMDYEQYF	TGTGCCAGCAGTTCCGACATGGACTACGAGCAGTACTTC
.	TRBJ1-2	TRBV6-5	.	CASSYRDLGHYGYTF	TGTGCCAGCAGTTACCGGGACCTGGGCCACTATGGCTACACCTTC
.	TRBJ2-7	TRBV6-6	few	CASSWGSPVSYEQYF	TGTGCCAGCAGCTGGGGCTCTCCCGTCTCCTACGAGCAGTACTTC
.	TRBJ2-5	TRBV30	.	CAWSVSETQYF	TGTGCCTGGAGTGTAAGCGAGACCCAGTACTTC
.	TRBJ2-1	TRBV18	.	CASSPPGGSSYNEQFF	TGTGCCAGCTCACCACCGGGCGGGTCCTCCTACAATGAGCAGTTCTTC
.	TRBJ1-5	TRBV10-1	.	CASTEWLRQEGQPQHF	TGCGCCAGCACCGAGTGGTTGAGACAAGAGGGTCAGCCCCAGCATTTT
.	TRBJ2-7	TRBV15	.	CATSGDTSYEQYF	TGTGCCACCAGCGGGGATACATCCTACGAGCAGTACTTC
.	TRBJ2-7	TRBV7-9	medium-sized	CASSLVLGGAYEQYF	TGTGCCAGCAGCTTAGTATTAGGCGGAGCCTACGAGCAGTACTTC
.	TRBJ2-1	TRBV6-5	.	CASSYGRGAEQFF	TGTGCCAGCAGTTACGGAAGGGGAGCCGAGCAGTTCTTC
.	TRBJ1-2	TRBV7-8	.	CASSFWGVEGYTF	TGTGCCAGCAGCTTTTGGGGTGTTGAAGGCTACACCTTC
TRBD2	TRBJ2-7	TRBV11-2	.	CASSPKVAGAVYEQYF	TGTGCCAGCAGCCCGAAAGTAGCGGGAGCAGTCTACGAGCAGTACTTC
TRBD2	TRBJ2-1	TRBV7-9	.	CASSPTSGGGYNEQFF	TGTGCCAGCAGCCCCACTAGCGGGGGGGGATACAATGAGCAGTTCTTC
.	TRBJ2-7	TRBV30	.	CALDRRGSRTYEQYF	TGTGCCTTGGACCGGCGGGGAAGTAGGACCTACGAGCAGTACTTC
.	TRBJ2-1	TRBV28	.	CASSPPDFDNEQFF	TGTGCCAGCAGCCCCCCGGACTTCGACAATGAGCAGTTCTTC
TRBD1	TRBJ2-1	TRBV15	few	CATRGTVRAYNEQFF	TGTGCCACCAGAGGGACAGTGAGGGCCTACAATGAGCAGTTCTTC
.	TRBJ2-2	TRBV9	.	CASSVVSGQTGELFF	TGTGCCAGCAGCGTAGTCTCAGGGCAAACCGGGGAGCTGTTTTTT
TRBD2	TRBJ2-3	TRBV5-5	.	CASSSLAGLTDTQYF	TGTGCCAGCAGCTCGTTAGCGGGACTCACAGATACGCAGTATTTT
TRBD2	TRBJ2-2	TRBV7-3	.	CASSPRDSRGGGELFF	TGTGCCAGCAGCCCGCGCGACTCCCGGGGGGGCGGGGAGCTGTTTTTT
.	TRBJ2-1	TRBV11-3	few	CASSYGPNNEQFF	TGTGCCAGCAGCTATGGGCCTAACAATGAGCAGTTCTTC
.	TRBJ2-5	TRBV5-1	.	CASSLQVNQETQYF	TGCGCCAGCAGCCTTCAAGTAAACCAAGAGACCCAGTACTTC
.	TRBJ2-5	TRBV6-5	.	CASYQETQYF	TGTGCCAGCTACCAAGAGACCCAGTACTTC
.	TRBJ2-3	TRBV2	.	CASSGTGRGDTQYF	TGTGCCAGCAGTGGGACAGGGAGGGGTGATACGCAGTATTTT
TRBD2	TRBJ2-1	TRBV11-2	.	CASRTSGLQSEQFF	TGTGCCAGCAGAACTAGCGGCCTGCAGAGTGAGCAGTTCTTC
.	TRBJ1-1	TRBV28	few	CASSFSLGTEAFF	TGTGCCAGCAGTTTCAGTTTGGGAACTGAAGCTTTCTTT
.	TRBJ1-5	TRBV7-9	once	CASSSGGDQPQHF	TGTGCCAGCAGCTCGGGGGGGGATCAGCCCCAGCATTTT
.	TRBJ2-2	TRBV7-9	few	CASTPQGFGELFF	TGTGCCAGCACGCCCCAGGGGTTCGGGGAGCTGTTTTTT
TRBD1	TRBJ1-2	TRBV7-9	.	CASIETGGASGYTF	TGTGCCAGCATCGAGACAGGGGGCGCTAGCGGCTACACCTTC
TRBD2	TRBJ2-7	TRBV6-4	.	CASRNLAGGGYEQYF	TGTGCCAGCAGGAACCTAGCGGGAGGAGGGTACGAGCAGTACTTC
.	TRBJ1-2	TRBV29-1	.	CSVGAGNYGYTF	TGCAGCGTTGGGGCCGGGAACTATGGCTACACCTTC
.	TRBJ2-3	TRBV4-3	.	CASSQEVVGSDTQYF	TGCGCCAGCAGCCAAGAAGTTGTTGGCTCAGATACGCAGTATTTT
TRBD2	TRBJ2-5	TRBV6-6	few	CASSYPQRGGETQYF	TGTGCCAGCAGTTACCCCCAGCGGGGGGGGGAGACCCAGTACTTC
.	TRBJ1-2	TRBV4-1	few	CASSQVRPGTVIGYTF	TGCGCCAGCAGCCAAGTACGTCCCGGCACTGTTATCGGCTACACCTTC
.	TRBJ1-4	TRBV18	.	CASSKMGSTTNEKLFF	TGTGCCAGCTCCAAAATGGGTTCCACAACTAATGAAAAACTGTTTTTT
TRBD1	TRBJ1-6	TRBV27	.	CASTHPQGSSPLHF	TGTGCCAGCACCCACCCACAGGGGAGTTCACCCCTCCACTTT
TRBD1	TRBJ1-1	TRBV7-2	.	CASSLVGTGGTEAFF	TGTGCCAGCAGCTTAGTCGGGACAGGGGGCACTGAAGCTTTCTTT
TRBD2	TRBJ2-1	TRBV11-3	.	CASSVNGGRVEQFF	TGTGCCAGCAGCGTAAACGGCGGGAGGGTTGAGCAGTTCTTC
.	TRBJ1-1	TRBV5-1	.	CASSLLEYTEAFF	TGCGCCAGCAGCTTGCTAGAGTACACTGAAGCTTTCTTT
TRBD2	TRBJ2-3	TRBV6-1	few	CASSGGLAGNTDTQYF	TGTGCCAGCAGTGGGGGACTAGCGGGGAACACAGATACGCAGTATTTT
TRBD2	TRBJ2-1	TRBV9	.	CASSIGLVGSYNEQFF	TGTGCCAGCAGCATCGGACTAGTTGGGTCCTACAATGAGCAGTTCTTC
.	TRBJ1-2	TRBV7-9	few	CASSSSNNYGYTF	TGTGCCAGCAGCTCCAGCAATAACTATGGCTACACCTTC